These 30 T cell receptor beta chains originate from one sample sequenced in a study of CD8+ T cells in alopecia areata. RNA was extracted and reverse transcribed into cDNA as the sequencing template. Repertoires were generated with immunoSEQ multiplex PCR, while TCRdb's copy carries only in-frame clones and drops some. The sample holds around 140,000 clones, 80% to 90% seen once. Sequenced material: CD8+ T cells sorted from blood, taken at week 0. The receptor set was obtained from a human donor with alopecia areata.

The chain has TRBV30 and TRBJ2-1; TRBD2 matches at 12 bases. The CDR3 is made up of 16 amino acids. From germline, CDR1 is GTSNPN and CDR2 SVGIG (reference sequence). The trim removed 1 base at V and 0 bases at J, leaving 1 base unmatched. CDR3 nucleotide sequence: TGTGCCTGGAGTGGGGGACTAGCGGGCTCCTACAATGAGCAGTTCTTC. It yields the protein CAWSGGLAGSYNEQFF.

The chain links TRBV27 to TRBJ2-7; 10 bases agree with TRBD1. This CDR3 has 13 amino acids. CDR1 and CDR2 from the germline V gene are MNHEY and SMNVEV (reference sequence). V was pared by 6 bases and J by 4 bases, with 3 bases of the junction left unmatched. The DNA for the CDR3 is TGTGCCAGCAGCTCGGGACAGGGGTACGAGCAGTACTTC. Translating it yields CASSSGQGYEQYF.

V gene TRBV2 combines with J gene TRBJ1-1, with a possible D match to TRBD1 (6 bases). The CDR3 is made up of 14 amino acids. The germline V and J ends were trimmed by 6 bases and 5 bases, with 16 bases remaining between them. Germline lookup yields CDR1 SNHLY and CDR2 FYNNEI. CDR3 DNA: TGTGCCAGCAGGGAGACAGGCGGCTCGACTGAAGCTTTCTTT. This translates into CASRETGGSTEAFF.

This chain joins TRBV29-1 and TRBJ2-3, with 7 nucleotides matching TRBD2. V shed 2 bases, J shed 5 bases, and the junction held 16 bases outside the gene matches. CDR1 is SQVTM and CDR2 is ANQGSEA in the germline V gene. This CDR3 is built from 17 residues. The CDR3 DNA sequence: TGCAGCGTTGAAATCCCCTGGCAGGGACCGGGAGGAGATACGCAGTATTTT. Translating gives CSVEIPWQGPGGDTQYF.

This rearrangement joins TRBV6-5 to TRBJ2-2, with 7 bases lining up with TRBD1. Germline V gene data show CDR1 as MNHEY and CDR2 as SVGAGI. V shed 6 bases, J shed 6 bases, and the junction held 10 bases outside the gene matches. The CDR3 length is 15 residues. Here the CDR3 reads CASRPRTGAPGELFF. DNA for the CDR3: TGTGCCAGCAGGCCGAGAACAGGGGCCCCCGGGGAGCTGTTTTTT.

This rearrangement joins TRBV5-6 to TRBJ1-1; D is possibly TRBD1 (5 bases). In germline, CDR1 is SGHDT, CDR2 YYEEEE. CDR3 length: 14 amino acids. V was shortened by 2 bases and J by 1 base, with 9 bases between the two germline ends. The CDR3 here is CASSFGTGNTEAFF. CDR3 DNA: TGTGCCAGCAGCTTTGGGACGGGGAACACTGAAGCTTTCTTT.

For the CDR3, the DNA is TGCGCCAGCAGCGGGGGAGCGGGAGGCCCTGAGCAGTACTTC. Its protein is CASSGGAGGPEQYF. This rearrangement joins TRBV4-1 to TRBJ2-7; TRBD2 aligns across 9 bases. The germline V gene has CDR1 MGHRA and CDR2 YSYEKL. The CDR3 sequence is 14 residues long. V trimming: 5 bases; J trimming: 7 bases; junction bases outside the gene matches: 9.

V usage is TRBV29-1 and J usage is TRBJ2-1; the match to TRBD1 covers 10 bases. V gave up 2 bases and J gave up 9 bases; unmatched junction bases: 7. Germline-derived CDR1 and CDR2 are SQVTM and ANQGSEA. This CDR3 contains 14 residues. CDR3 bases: TGCAGCGTTGAAATGGGGACAGGGGAGGTTGAGCAGTTCTTC. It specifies CSVEMGTGEVEQFF.

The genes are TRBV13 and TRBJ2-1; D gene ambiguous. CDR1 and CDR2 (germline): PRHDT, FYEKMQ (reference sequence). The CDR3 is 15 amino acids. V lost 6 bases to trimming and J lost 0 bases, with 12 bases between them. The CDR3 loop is CASSPIRSSYNEQFF. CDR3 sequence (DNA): TGTGCCAGCAGTCCAATACGCAGCTCCTACAATGAGCAGTTCTTC.

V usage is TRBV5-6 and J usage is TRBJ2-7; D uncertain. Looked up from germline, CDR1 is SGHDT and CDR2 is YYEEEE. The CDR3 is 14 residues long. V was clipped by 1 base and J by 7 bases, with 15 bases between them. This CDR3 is CASSLFRRPSEQYF. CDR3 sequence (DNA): TGTGCCAGCAGCTTGTTTAGGCGGCCGTCGGAGCAGTACTTC.

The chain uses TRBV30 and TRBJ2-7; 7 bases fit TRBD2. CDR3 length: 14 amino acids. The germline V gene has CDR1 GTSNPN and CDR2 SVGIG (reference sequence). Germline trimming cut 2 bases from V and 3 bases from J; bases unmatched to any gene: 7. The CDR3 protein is CAWSLAAGLYEQYF. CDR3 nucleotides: TGTGCCTGGAGTCTTGCAGCGGGGCTCTACGAGCAGTACTTC.

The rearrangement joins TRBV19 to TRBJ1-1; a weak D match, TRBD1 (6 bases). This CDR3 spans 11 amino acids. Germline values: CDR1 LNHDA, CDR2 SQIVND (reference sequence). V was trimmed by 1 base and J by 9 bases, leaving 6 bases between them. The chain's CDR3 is CASSIGGQAFF. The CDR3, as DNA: TGTGCCAGTAGTATAGGGGGGCAAGCTTTCTTT.

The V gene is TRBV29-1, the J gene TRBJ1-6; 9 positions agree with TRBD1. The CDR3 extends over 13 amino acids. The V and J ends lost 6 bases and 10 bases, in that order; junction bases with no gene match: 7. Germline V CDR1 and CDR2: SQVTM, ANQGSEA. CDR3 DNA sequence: TGCAGCGTGCGGGACAGGGAGGAATCACCCCTCCACTTT. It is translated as CSVRDREESPLHF.

The CDR3 loop is CASSQRAFYEQYF. DNA of the CDR3: TGTGCCAGCTCCCAGCGGGCTTTCTACGAGCAGTACTTC. The rearrangement joins TRBV6-1 to TRBJ2-7; possible D gene TRBD2, 6 bases. This CDR3 spans 13 amino acids. The germline gives CDR1 MNHNS, CDR2 SASEGT. Trimming pared 8 bases from V and 3 bases from J, leaving 14 bases between.

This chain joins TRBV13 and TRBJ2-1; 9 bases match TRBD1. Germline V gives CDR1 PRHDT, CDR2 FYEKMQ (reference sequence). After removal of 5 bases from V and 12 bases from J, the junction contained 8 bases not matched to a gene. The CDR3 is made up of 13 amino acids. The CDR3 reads CASSREDRGWQFF. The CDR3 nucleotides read TGTGCCAGCAGCCGGGAGGACAGGGGTTGGCAGTTCTTC.

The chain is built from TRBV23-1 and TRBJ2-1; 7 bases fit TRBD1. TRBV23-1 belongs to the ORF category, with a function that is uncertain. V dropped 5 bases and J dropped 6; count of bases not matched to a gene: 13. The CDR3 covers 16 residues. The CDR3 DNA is TGCGCCAGCAGTTGTCCTAGGGACAGATCGGGCAATGAGCAGTTCTTC. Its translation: CASSCPRDRSGNEQFF.

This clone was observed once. The CDR3 spells CASSQDGLAGAVEQFF. CDR3 nucleotides: TGTGCCAGCAGCCAAGATGGCCTAGCGGGAGCGGTTGAGCAGTTCTTC. The chain combines TRBV4-2 with TRBJ2-1; 10 bases are a match to TRBD2. V dropped 0 bases and J dropped 9; count of bases not matched to a gene: 8. The length of the CDR3 is 16 residues. The germline V gene has CDR1 LGHNA and CDR2 YNFKEQ.

The CDR3 region is CASRLHGQGPNSNQPQHF. The DNA of the CDR3 is TGTGCCAGCAGACTTCACGGACAGGGTCCGAATAGCAATCAGCCCCAGCATTTT. V usage is TRBV27 and J usage is TRBJ1-5; 8 nucleotides line up with TRBD1. The CDR3 has 18 residues. Germline V gene lookup returns CDR1 MNHEY and CDR2 SMNVEV (reference sequence). The junction had 13 bases not matched to a gene; V was cut back by 6 bases and J by 0 bases.

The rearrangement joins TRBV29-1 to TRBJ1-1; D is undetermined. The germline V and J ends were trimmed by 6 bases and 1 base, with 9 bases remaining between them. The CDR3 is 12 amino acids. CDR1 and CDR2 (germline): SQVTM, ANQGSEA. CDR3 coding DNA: TGCAGCGTCCCAAGAGGGAACACTGAAGCTTTCTTT. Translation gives CSVPRGNTEAFF.

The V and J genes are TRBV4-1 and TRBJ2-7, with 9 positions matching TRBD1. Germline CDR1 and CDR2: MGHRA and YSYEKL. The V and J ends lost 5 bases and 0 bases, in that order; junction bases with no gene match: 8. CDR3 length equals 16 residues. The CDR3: CASSKNPGQGSYEQYF. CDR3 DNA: TGCGCCAGCAGCAAAAACCCGGGACAGGGCTCCTACGAGCAGTACTTC.

The CDR3 reads CASIPVRDEKDYEQYF. CDR3 in DNA: TGTGCCAGCATTCCGGTTCGGGACGAGAAGGACTACGAGCAGTACTTC. The chain links TRBV2 to TRBJ2-7; perhaps D is TRBD1 or TRBD2 (5 bases each). Trimming removed 7 bases from V and 3 bases from J, with 22 bases in between. CDR3 length: 16 amino acids. Germline assignment: CDR1 SNHLY and CDR2 FYNNEI.

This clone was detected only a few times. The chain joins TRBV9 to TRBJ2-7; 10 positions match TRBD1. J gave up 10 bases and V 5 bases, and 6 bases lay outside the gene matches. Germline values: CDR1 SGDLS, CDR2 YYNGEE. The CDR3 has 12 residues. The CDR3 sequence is CASSSWDRGQYF. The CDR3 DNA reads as TGTGCCAGCAGTTCCTGGGACAGGGGCCAGTACTTC.

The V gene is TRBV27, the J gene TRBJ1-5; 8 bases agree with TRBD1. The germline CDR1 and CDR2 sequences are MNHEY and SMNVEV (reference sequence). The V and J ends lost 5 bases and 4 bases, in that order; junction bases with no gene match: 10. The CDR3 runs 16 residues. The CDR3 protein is CASSQVGDRRNQPQHF. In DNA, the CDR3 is TGTGCCAGCAGTCAAGTGGGGGACAGGCGAAATCAGCCCCAGCATTTT.

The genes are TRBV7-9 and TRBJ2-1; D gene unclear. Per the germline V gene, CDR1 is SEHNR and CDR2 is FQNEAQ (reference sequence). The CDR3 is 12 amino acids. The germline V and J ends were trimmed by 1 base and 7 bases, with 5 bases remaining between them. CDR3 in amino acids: CASSLGWNEQFF. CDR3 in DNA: TGTGCCAGCAGCTTAGGCTGGAATGAGCAGTTCTTC. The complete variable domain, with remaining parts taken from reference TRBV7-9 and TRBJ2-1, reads DTGVSQNPRHKITKRGQNVTFRCDPISEHNRLYWYRQTLGQGPEFLTYFQNEAQLEKSRLLSDRFSAERPKGSFSTLEIQRTEQGDSAMYLCASSLGWNEQFFGPGTRLTVL.

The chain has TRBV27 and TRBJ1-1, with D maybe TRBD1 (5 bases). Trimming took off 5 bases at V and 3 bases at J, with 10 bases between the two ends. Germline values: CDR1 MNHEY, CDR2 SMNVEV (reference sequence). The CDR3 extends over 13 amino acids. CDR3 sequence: CASSVGVYTEAFF. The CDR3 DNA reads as TGTGCCAGCAGTGTAGGGGTTTACACTGAAGCTTTCTTT.

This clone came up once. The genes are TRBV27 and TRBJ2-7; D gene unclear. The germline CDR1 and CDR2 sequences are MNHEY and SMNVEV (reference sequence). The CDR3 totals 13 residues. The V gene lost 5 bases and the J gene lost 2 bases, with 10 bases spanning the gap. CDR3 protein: CASSPRAPYEQYF. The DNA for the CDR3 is TGTGCCAGCAGTCCGCGCGCCCCCTACGAGCAGTACTTC.

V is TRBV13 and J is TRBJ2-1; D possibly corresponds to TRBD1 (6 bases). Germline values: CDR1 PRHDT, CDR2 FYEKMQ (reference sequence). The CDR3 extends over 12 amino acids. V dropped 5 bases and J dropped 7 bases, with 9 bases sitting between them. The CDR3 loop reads CASSPDRNEQFF. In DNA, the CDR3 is TGTGCCAGCAGCCCTGACAGGAATGAGCAGTTCTTC.

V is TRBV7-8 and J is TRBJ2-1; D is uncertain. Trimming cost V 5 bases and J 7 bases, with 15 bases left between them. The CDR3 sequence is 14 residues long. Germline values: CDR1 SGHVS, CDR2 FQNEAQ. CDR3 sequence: CASSPYPLWNEQFF. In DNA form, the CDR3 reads TGTGCCAGCAGCCCGTATCCGTTGTGGAATGAGCAGTTCTTC.

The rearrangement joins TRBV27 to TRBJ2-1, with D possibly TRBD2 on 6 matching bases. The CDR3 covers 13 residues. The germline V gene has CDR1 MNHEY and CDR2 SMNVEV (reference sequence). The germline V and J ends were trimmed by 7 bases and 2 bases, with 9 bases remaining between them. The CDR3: CASTEGTYNEQFF. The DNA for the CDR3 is TGTGCCAGCACGGAGGGGACCTACAATGAGCAGTTCTTC.

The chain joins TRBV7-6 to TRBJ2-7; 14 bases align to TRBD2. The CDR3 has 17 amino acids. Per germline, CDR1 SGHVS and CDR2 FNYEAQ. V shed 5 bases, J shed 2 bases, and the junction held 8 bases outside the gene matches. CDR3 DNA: TGTGCCAGCAGCCCGGGACTAGCGGGAGTTACCACCTACGAGCAGTACTTC. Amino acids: CASSPGLAGVTTYEQYF. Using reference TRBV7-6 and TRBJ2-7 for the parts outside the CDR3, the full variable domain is GAGVSQSPRYKVTKRGQDVALRCDPISGHVSLYWYRQALGQGPEFLTYFNYEAQQDKSGLPNDRFSAERPEGSISTLTIQRTEQRDSAMYRCASSPGLAGVTTYEQYFGPGTRLTVT.